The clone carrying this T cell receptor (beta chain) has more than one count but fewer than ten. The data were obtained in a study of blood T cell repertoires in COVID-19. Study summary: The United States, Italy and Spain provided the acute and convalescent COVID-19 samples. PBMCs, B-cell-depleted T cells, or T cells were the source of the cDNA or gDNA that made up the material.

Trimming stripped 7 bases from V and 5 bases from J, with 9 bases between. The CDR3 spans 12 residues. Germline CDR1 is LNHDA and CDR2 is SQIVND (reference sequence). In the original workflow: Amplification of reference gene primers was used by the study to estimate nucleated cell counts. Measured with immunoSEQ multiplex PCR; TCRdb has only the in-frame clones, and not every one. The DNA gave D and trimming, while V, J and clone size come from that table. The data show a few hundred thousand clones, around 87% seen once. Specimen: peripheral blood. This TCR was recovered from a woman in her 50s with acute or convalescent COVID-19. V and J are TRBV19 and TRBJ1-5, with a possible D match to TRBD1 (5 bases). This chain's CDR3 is CASNRLDQPQHF. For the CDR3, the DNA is TGTGCCAGTAACAGGCTCGATCAGCCCCAGCATTTT.